The clone carrying this T cell receptor (beta chain) was seen a few times. Its antigen is undetermined. In making TCR cDNA, 5'RACE template switching added a universal primer site and UMIs to it. From the 5' RACE reads, TCRdb called clonotypes with MiXCR, one entry per CDR3 protein. The sample includes about 150,000 distinct CDR3 sequences, 5% to 8% of them seen just once. In germline, CDR1 is LGHNA, CDR2 YSLEER. This CDR3 is built from 13 residues. The germline V and J ends were trimmed by 3 bases and 2 bases, with 6 bases remaining between them. This record belongs to a study of T cells after yellow fever vaccination. Study-wide points: Subsequent to the booster, the majority of primary-vaccination clones reappeared (roughly 96% CD4, about 90% CD8).

The sequence derives from a man in his thirties or forties who received the YFV17D yellow fever vaccine. The sample was CD4+ T cells sorted from PBMCs, taken 10 days after the yellow fever booster vaccination. This chain connects TRBV4-3 to TRBJ2-3; D ambiguous. CDR3 sequence: CASSQVATDTQYF. The DNA of the CDR3 is TGCGCCAGCAGCCAGGTAGCCACAGATACGCAGTATTTT.